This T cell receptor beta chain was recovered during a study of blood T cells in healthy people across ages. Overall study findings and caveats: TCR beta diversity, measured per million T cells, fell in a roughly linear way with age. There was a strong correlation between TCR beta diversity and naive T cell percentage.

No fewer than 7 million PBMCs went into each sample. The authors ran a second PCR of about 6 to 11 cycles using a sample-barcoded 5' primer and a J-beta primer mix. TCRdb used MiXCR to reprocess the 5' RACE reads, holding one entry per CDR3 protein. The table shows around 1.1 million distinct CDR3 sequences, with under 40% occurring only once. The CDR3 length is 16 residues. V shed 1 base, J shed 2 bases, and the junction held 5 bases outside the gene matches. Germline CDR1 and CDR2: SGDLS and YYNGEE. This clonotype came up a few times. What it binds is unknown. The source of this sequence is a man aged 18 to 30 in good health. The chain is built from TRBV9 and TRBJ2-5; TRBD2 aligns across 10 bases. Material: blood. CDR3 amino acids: CASSVSWTSGQETQYF. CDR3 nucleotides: TGTGCCAGCAGCGTATCTTGGACTAGCGGACAAGAGACCCAGTACTTC.